The 21 T cell receptor beta chains listed next were all sequenced from one sample in a study of blood T cells in healthy people across ages. It was with a sample-barcoded 5' primer and a J-beta primer mix that a second PCR of roughly 7 to 12 cycles was run. MiXCR, applied by TCRdb to the 5' RACE reads, yields one record per CDR3 protein. The table lists roughly 680,000 distinct CDR3 sequences, approximately 50% of them singletons. Sequencing was performed on blood. Receptors originate from a woman aged 55-75 years in good health.

The chain uses TRBV11-2 and TRBJ1-2; 10 bases are a match to TRBD1. Germline V gene sequence: CDR1 SGHAT, CDR2 FQNNGV. CDR3 size: 13 residues. Unmatched junction bases numbered 5, after V lost 5 bases and J lost 8 bases. This CDR3 is CASSHGQGEGYTF. CDR3 sequence (DNA): TGTGCCAGCAGCCATGGACAGGGGGAGGGCTACACCTTC.

This clonotype is a singleton in its sample. This rearrangement joins TRBV7-3 to TRBJ2-1; the D gene is possibly TRBD1 (5 bases). The CDR3 has 13 residues. Germline V lookup: CDR1 SGHTA, CDR2 FQGTGA. Between the trimmed V and J ends, which lost 5 bases and 9 bases, there was a span of 14 bases. The CDR3 is CASSGAPPSEQFF. In DNA, the CDR3 is TGTGCCAGCAGCGGGGCCCCCCCAAGTGAGCAGTTCTTC.

This clonotype was counted between two and nine times. The gene calls are TRBV10-3 and TRBJ2-1, with D unresolved. CDR3 size: 11 residues. The V and J ends lost 6 bases and 8 bases respectively, with 8 bases between them. Germline CDR1 and CDR2: ENHRY and SYGVKD. The CDR3 DNA follows: TGTGCCATCAGGGGTGGCGATGAGCAGTTCTTC. It yields the protein CAIRGGDEQFF.

This rearrangement joins TRBV27 to TRBJ1-1; D call uncertain. This CDR3 contains 18 residues. V was cut by 6 bases and J by 0 bases, with 23 bases left in between. The germline V gene has CDR1 MNHEY and CDR2 SMNVEV (reference sequence). CDR3 in amino acids: CASSLKRGRLQMNTEAFF. The CDR3 DNA reads TGTGCCAGCAGCCTGAAACGGGGAAGGCTACAAATGAACACTGAAGCTTTCTTT.

The rearrangement links TRBV7-2 to TRBJ2-5, with 11 bases fitting TRBD2. The CDR3 spans 17 residues. Trimming took 0 bases from V and 11 from J; bases not matched to a gene: 14. Germline-derived CDR1 and CDR2 are SGHTA and FQGNSA. In nucleotides, the CDR3 is TGTGCCAGCAGCTTAGCAGGTAGCGGGAGGGACTATAATGAGCAGTACTTC. This gives the protein CASSLAGSGRDYNEQYF.

The chain joins TRBV18 to TRBJ2-7; 10 bases align to TRBD1. The V segment lost 3 bases and the J segment 3 bases; nucleotides outside the gene matches: 5. The germline CDR1 and CDR2 sequences are KGHSH and LQKENI. The CDR3 spans 15 residues. This CDR3 is CASSPSGTGVYEQYF. For the CDR3, the DNA is TGTGCCAGCTCACCTTCCGGGACAGGGGTCTACGAGCAGTACTTC.

This rearrangement joins TRBV29-1 to TRBJ2-3; tentatively, D is TRBD2 (7 bases). From germline, CDR1 is SQVTM and CDR2 ANQGSEA. V was pared by 3 bases and J by 1 base, with 11 bases between. This CDR3 has 14 amino acids. The CDR3 DNA reads as TGCAGCGTTGAGGGGGGGCCCCGCACAGATACGCAGTATTTT. Protein: CSVEGGPRTDTQYF.

The genes are TRBV5-1 and TRBJ2-5, with TRBD1 as a possible D gene (5 bases). The V gene's germline CDR1 is SGHRS and CDR2 YFSETQ. Trimming pared 5 bases from V and 1 base from J, leaving 18 bases between. There are 16 residues in the CDR3. CDR3 DNA: TGCGCCAGCAGATTAGGGGCAGGGCCTCCCCAAGAGACCCAGTACTTC. Translated, it gives CASRLGAGPPQETQYF.

The chain links TRBV10-3 to TRBJ1-3; TRBD1 is a possible D gene (6 bases). V gave up 5 bases and J gave up 0 bases, with 14 bases separating them. Germline CDR1 and CDR2: ENHRY and SYGVKD. The CDR3 runs to 16 residues. CDR3 sequence: CAISNLDRSSGNTIYF. The CDR3 DNA sequence: TGTGCCATCAGTAACCTAGACAGGAGCTCTGGAAACACCATATATTTT.

The chain combines TRBV20-1 with TRBJ2-1; D perhaps matches TRBD2 (6 bases). V was cut by 0 bases and J by 0 bases, with 21 bases left in between. Germline V gene lookup returns CDR1 DFQATT and CDR2 SNEGSKA (reference sequence). The CDR3 consists of 19 residues. Here the CDR3 DNA reads TGCAGTGCTAGAGATGAAGGTATGCGGGACGATTACTCCTACAATGAGCAGTTCTTC. Protein sequence: CSARDEGMRDDYSYNEQFF.

This clonotype was picked up one time. It may be a read error: a sequence one base away is much more abundant. The chain links TRBV25-1 to TRBJ2-3; D might be TRBD2 (5 bases). Germline CDR1 MGHDK, CDR2 SYGVNS. V lost 6 bases to trimming and J lost 0 bases, with 10 bases between them. This CDR3 comprises 14 residues. This chain's CDR3 is CASRELASTDTQYF. CDR3 in DNA: TGTGCCAGCAGGGAGCTAGCAAGCACAGATACGCAGTATTTT.

This clonotype was seen a few times. The chain uses TRBV7-2 and TRBJ2-7, with TRBD1 identical over 7 bases. This CDR3 is 15 amino acids long. Germline V gives CDR1 SGHTA, CDR2 FQGNSA. V trimming: 4 bases; J trimming: 3 bases; junction bases outside the gene matches: 9. CDR3 sequence reads: CASSSPLWTGYEQYF. The CDR3 DNA is TGTGCCAGCAGCTCTCCCTTATGGACAGGCTACGAGCAGTACTTC. Using reference TRBV7-2 and TRBJ2-7 for the parts outside the CDR3, the full variable domain is GAGVSQSPSNKVTEKGKDVELRCDPISGHTALYWYRQSLGQGLEFLIYFQGNSAPDKSGLPSDRFSAERTGGSVSTLTIQRTQQEDSAVYLCASSSPLWTGYEQYFGPGTRLTVT.

This rearrangement joins TRBV10-3 to TRBJ1-6, with a tentative D call TRBD1 (6 bases). The V and J ends lost 2 bases and 7 bases respectively, with 12 bases between them. The CDR3 contains 15 residues. Germline CDR1 reads ENHRY; CDR2 reads SYGVKD. The CDR3 here is CAISEQQGRNSPLHF. In DNA form, the CDR3 reads TGTGCCATCAGTGAGCAACAGGGAAGAAATTCACCCCTCCACTTT.

The chain carries TRBV24-1 and TRBJ1-1; D is unresolved. V dropped 2 bases and J dropped 2 bases, with 8 bases sitting between them. CDR3 size: 14 residues. CDR1 is KGHDR, CDR2 SFDVKD, per germline. CDR3 in amino acids: CATSDSGPNTEAFF. CDR3 sequence (DNA): TGTGCCACCAGTGATTCCGGACCAAACACTGAAGCTTTCTTT.

As concerns this clonotype: A much larger clone differs by one base, so this may be a read error. V usage is TRBV4-3 and J usage is TRBJ1-1; 9 nucleotides line up with TRBD1. The CDR3 spans 18 residues. CDR1 and CDR2 (germline): LGHNA, YSLEER. The CDR3 loop reads CARSHPPGTGNMNTEAFF. In DNA form, the CDR3 reads TGCGCCAGGAGCCACCCCCCCGGGACAGGGAACATGAACACTGAAGCTTTCTTT.

The chain combines TRBV27 with TRBJ1-2; TRBD1 is a possible D gene (5 bases). The CDR3 totals 18 residues. V lost 4 bases, J lost 0 bases, and 21 bases lay in between. Germline V CDR1 and CDR2: MNHEY, SMNVEV (reference sequence). The CDR3 DNA sequence: TGTGCCAGCAGTTCGACACGCGCGGGGGTCCAAACTAACTATGGCTACACCTTC. Translating it yields CASSSTRAGVQTNYGYTF.

This chain uses TRBV29-1 with TRBJ1-2; 7 nucleotides align to TRBD1. Germline V gene sequence: CDR1 SQVTM, CDR2 ANQGSEA. The CDR3 totals 14 residues. V was clipped by 0 bases and J by 6 bases; unmatched bases: 7. CDR3 DNA: TGCAGCGTTGAAGAAACAGGGGTCCCGGATGGCTACACCTTC. Its translation is CSVEETGVPDGYTF.

The chain joins TRBV4-2 to TRBJ2-1, with D tentatively TRBD2 (6 bases). Germline V lookup: CDR1 LGHNA, CDR2 YNFKEQ. V dropped 0 bases and J dropped 9 bases, with 27 bases sitting between them. This CDR3 is built from 19 residues. The CDR3 DNA follows: TGTGCCAGCAGCCAAGAAGTTCAGGGAGGCCTAGATGGGGCCGTTGAGCAGTTCTTC. This sequence encodes CASSQEVQGGLDGAVEQFF.

This clonotype was recorded at least ten times. A much larger clonotype is one base distant, so this may be a read error. The chain links TRBV6-2 or TRBV6-3 to TRBJ2-7, with TRBD1 as a possible D gene (5 bases). From germline, CDR1 is MNHEY and CDR2 SVGEGT. Trimming removed 0 bases from V and 7 bases from J, with 16 bases in between. The CDR3 is 15 amino acids. The CDR3 sequence is CASSYSPGIYNEQYF. The CDR3 DNA is TGTGCCAGCAGTTACTCCCCAGGGATTTACAATGAGCAGTACTTC.

The sample holds a few counts of this clonotype. The chain uses TRBV27 and TRBJ2-7, with D possibly matching TRBD2 (6 bases). Germline V gene sequence: CDR1 MNHEY, CDR2 SMNVEV (reference sequence). CDR3 length equals 15 residues. V lost 7 bases to trimming and J lost 0 bases, with 16 bases between them. The CDR3 sequence: CASNPGTLSSYEQYF. CDR3 DNA sequence: TGTGCCAGCAACCCCGGGACTCTGAGCTCCTACGAGCAGTACTTC.

The chain couples TRBV6-2 or TRBV6-3 to TRBJ2-7, with a tentative D call TRBD2 (6 bases). Germline V lookup: CDR1 MNHEY, CDR2 SVGEGT. This CDR3 has 15 residues. Trimming removed 2 bases at V and 6 bases at J, with 17 bases between. Here the CDR3 DNA reads TGTGCCAGCAGTTACGCTAGCGATTATAGGAGCGAGCAGTACTTC. Translating it yields CASSYASDYRSEQYF.